What follows describes a single TCR beta chain. Its antigen is not identified. This specimen belongs to a study of cytomegalovirus exposure and HLA in healthy donors. Study-wide points: While the bulk of TCR sequences proved rare, some public TCRs turned up in many donors. No immune exposure information besides CMV serostatus was available. The productive fraction for most TCR beta V segments was about 87% or about 30% in an earlier analysis. The study designated fewer than 200 TCR beta chains cytomegalovirus-associated.

Use of 60 Vbeta and 13 Jbeta primers characterized the PCR. Libraries were prepared by immunoSEQ multiplex PCR; TCRdb keeps only in-frame clonotypes and omits some of them. Among approximately 100,000 clones listed, 10% were seen once. CDR1 and CDR2 from the germline V gene are MNHNS and SASEGT. Trimming left V 6 bases short and J 5 bases short, with 10 bases between. This CDR3 comprises 13 residues. This sequence originates from a man aged 40-49 years in good health and CMV-seropositive. This chain uses TRBV6-1 with TRBJ1-4; weak D call: TRBD1 (6 bases). The sequenced sample was PBMCs. The CDR3 DNA follows: TGTGCCAGCAGAGGACAGAAGAATGAAAAACTGTTTTTT. Amino acid sequence: CASRGQKNEKLFF.